This T cell receptor (beta chain) was recovered during a study of identical twins. TCRdb passed the 5' RACE reads through MiXCR, listing each CDR3 protein once. The top ten clones hold approximately 14% of a sample with some 730,000 distinct CDR3 sequences, 15% to 20% of them seen once. Study outcomes and limitations: Zero-insertion analyses might be partly confounded by invariant T cells like MAIT and iNKT.

The CDR3 is 16 amino acids. V was cut by 6 bases and J by 6 bases, with 20 bases left in between. Germline CDR1 MGHDK, CDR2 SYGVNS. As to this clonotype: Its antigen remains unknown.

The sample was also linked to a second study, of T cells expressing NK-cell markers.

The origin of this receptor is a woman between 18 and 29 years old in good health. The source material was PBMCs. V is TRBV25-1 and J is TRBJ2-2; D tentatively fits TRBD1 or TRBD2 (6 bases each). This chain's CDR3 is CASRGMDSRESGELFF. CDR3 bases: TGTGCCAGCAGGGGGATGGACAGTCGGGAGTCCGGGGAGCTGTTTTTT.